This T cell receptor beta chain was recovered during a study of yellow fever vaccine responses in identical twins. TCRdb reprocessed the RT-PCR reads via MiXCR and lists one record per CDR3 protein. The repertoire holds approximately 17,000 distinct CDR3 sequences, with around 70% as singletons. V shed 8 bases and J shed 5 bases, with 17 bases lying between them. The CDR3 is made up of 14 amino acids. Germline V gives CDR1 SNHLY, CDR2 FYNNEI. This TCR was recovered from a woman aged 18-29 years who received the yellow fever vaccine. The V call is TRBV2, the J call TRBJ2-3; maybe TRBD2 (5 bases). Sequencing was performed on T cells from blood (PBMCs), unsorted or a sorted subset (not recorded which), taken before or after yellow fever vaccination (not recorded which). CDR3 DNA sequence: TGTGCCAGCCCTCCGGGATTACTCGAAGATACGCAGTATTTT. It is translated as CASPPGLLEDTQYF.